This TCR beta chain appears in the sequencing data of a study of T cell clonality in common variable immunodeficiency. Study-wide points: Fewer deletions and N-nucleotide insertions were reportedly seen in common variable immunodeficiency TCR beta sequences. Fewer TCRbeta clones were shared among CVID subjects than controls.

There are many counts of this clone. Its antigen is unidentified. The read finishes 3 residues shy of the CDR3 end, and the germline J gene is used to complete it. Method: immunoSEQ multiplex PCR; TCRdb's copy keeps in-frame clones and lacks some. The repertoire yields 51,000 or so clones, none seen only once; the top ten contain around 2%. Trimming took 10 bases from V and 0 from J, leaving 16 bases between them. Germline-derived CDR1 and CDR2 are SGHDT and YYEEEE. This CDR3 comprises 14 residues. This clonotype originated in a person between 18 and 75 years old in good health. Sequenced material: peripheral blood mononuclear cells. The V call is TRBV5-6, the J call TRBJ1-1; D gene uncertain. This CDR3 reads CACRSAVMNTEAFF. CDR3 bases read: TGTGCCTGTAGGAGTGCGGTCATGAACACTGAA.